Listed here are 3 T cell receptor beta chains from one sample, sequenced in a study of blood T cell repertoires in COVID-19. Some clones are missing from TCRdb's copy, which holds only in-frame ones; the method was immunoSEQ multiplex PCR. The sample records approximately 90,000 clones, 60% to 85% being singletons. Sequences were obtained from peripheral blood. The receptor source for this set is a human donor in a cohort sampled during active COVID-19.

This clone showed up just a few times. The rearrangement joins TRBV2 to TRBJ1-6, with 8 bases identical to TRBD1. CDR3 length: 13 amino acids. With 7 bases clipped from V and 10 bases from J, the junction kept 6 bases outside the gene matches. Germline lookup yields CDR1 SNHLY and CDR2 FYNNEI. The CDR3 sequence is CASKGQEVSPLHF. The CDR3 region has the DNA TGTGCCAGCAAGGGACAGGAGGTATCACCCCTCCACTTT.

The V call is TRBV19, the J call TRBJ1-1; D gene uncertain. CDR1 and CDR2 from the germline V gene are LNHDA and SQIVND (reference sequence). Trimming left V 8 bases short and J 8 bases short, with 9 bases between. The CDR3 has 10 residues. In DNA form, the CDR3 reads TGTGCCAGTGGGCGAGTAGAAGCTTTCTTT. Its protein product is CASGRVEAFF.

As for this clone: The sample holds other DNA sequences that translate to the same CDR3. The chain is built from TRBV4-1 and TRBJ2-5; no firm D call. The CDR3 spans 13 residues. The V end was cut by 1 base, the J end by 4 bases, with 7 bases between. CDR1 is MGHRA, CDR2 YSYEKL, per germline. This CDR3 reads CASSQGPGETQYF. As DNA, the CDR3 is TGCGCCAGCAGCCAAGGGCCGGGAGAGACCCAGTACTTC.